This entry concerns a single T cell receptor beta chain. Cells were sorted from thawed PBMC rested overnight and stained with GMM-loaded CD1B tetramer, viability dye and anti-CD3. C32 glucose monomycolate from Rhodococcus equi was loaded onto the CD1B tetramers. PBMC for tetramer sorting were first depleted of CD14-expressing monocytes. V was clipped by 8 bases and J by 4 bases, with 12 bases between them. CDR3 size: 12 residues. Germline-derived CDR1 and CDR2 are MNHNS and SASEGT. This record comes from a study of T cells in tuberculosis. Sequencing of TCR-alpha and TCR-beta chains was unpaired. Method: immunoSEQ multiplex PCR; TCRdb's copy keeps in-frame clones and lacks some. The repertoire holds about 88,000 clones, with about nine tenths as singletons.

V and J are TRBV6-1 and TRBJ2-7, with D possibly being TRBD1 (5 bases). This receptor was obtained from an adult woman with latent tuberculosis. Source material: CD1b-GMM tetramer-negative cells sorted from PBMCs. CDR3 nucleotides: TGTGCCAGCGGGTTAGGGGTTTACGAGCAGTACTTC. Translated, it gives CASGLGVYEQYF.